This record looks at one T cell receptor (beta chain) sequence and its context. This receptor's antigen is unknown. Within one base of it there is no much larger clone, and no base qualities were kept. The sample is drawn from a study of OX40 agonist ivuxolimab in advanced cancers. Turning to the overall study: Ivuxolimab was an agonistic, fully human IgG2 monoclonal antibody directed against OX40 (CD134), a costimulatory receptor. Intravenous ivuxolimab was administered to patients every 2 weeks at six dose levels: 0.01, 0.1, 0.3, 1.5, 3 and 10 mg/kg. Among the approximately 50 dose-escalation patients, around 19 had hepatocellular carcinoma, roughly 15 melanoma, 9 renal cell carcinoma and 9 head and neck cancer. In the dose-escalation cohort, 65% to 90% of patients were male, and the mean age was approximately 60 years, with a range of about 23 to 90. Patients were allowed to have had prior anti-PD-1, anti-PD-L1 or anti-CTLA-4 therapy, and around 41% of the dose-escalation patients had previously received checkpoint inhibitors. Partial responses occurred in three dose-escalation patients: two with cutaneous melanoma and one with hepatocellular carcinoma. Peripheral TCRbeta sequencing was intended to test whether TCR sequence diversity was altered and clonal T-cell expansion was caused by ivuxolimab. The paper covers the monotherapy dose-escalation part of the phase I ivuxolimab trial, which included N of about 50 patients.

The trial excluded patients who had a history of autoimmune disease or were on systemic immunosuppression. Peripheral blood for TCR sequencing was collected from all dose cohorts at baseline, on cycle 4 day 1, and on cycle 7 day 1. Samples came from an open-label, multicenter, first-in-human phase I dose-escalation trial of ivuxolimab. Adults with locally advanced or metastatic melanoma, renal cell, hepatocellular, or head and neck squamous cell carcinoma were enrolled in the trial. Before TCR sequencing, CD4+ T cells and CD8+ T cells were sorted from peripheral blood as separate populations. The CDR3 runs 18 residues from the cysteine to the phenylalanine. The CDR3 DNA has 54 bases and is translated from base 1. The germline V gene specifies SGHDT as CDR1 and YYEEEE as CDR2. The V and J ends are trimmed by 1 base and 2 bases, leaving 19 bases between them. Genomic DNA was extracted from sorted cells for sequencing of the TCRbeta CDR3 region. TCRbeta CDR3 regions were sequenced using the immunoSEQ Assay. TCRdb re-hosts the immuneACCESS table, in-frame sequences only. Its copies lack some clones; in the studies checked, an unresolved V gene accounts for under half of them, and the cause for the rest is not known. In this sample the table shows approximately 49,000 clones, 75% to 90% of which occur a single time. Around 21% of the sample goes to the ten largest clones.

Summary of the overall study and its limitations: On average, CD8+ T cells showed more expanded clones than CD4+ T cells after ivuxolimab. In the 0.1-3.0 mg/kg groups, partial responders had among the lowest normalized peripheral clonal expansion, particularly in CD8+ T cells. Antigen specificity was not determined for the clonally expanded peripheral T cells. Low levels of normalized T-cell clonal expansion were also seen in some patients who did not respond. At doses of 0.1 to 3.0 mg/kg, clonal expansion of both CD4+ and CD8+ blood T cells was observed from baseline to week 6.

Sequencing used CD4+ or CD8+ T cells sorted from blood, obtained in a trial of the OX40 agonist ivuxolimab. In this chain, TRBV5-6 is recombined with TRBJ1-5, with the D gene not clear enough to name. This receptor was taken from an adult with an advanced solid tumor such as melanoma, head and neck, liver or kidney cancer. The CDR3: CASSLMADGPAGNQPQHF. DNA sequence: TGTGCCAGCAGCTTGATGGCAGATGGGCCAGCGGGCAATCAGCCCCAGCATTTT.